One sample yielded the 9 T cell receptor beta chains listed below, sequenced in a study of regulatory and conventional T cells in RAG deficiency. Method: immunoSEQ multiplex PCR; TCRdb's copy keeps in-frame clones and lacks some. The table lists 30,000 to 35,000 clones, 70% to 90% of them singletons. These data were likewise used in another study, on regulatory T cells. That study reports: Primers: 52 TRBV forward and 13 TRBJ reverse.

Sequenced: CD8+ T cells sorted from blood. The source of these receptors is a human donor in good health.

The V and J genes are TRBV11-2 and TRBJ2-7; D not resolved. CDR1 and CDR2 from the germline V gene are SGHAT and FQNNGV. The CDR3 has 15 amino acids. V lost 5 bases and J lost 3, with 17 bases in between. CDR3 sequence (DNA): TGTGCCAGCAGCCTACAAGGCGACATAGACTACGAGCAGTACTTC. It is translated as CASSLQGDIDYEQYF.

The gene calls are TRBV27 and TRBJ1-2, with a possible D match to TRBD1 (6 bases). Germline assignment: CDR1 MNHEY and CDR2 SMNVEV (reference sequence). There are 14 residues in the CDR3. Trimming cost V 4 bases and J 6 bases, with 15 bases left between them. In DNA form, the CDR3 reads TGTGCCAGCAGTTCCGCGGGAGGGGGGCATGGCTACACCTTC. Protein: CASSSAGGGHGYTF.

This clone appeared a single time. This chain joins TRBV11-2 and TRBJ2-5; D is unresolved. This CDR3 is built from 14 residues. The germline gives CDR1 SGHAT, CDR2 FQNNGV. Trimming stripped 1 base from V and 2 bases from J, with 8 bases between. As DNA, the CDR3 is TGTGCCAGCAGCTTAGTGAATATACAAGAGACCCAGTACTTC. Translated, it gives CASSLVNIQETQYF. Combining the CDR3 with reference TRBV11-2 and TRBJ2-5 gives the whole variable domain EAGVAQSPRYKIIEKRQSVAFWCNPISGHATLYWYQQILGQGPKLLIQFQNNGVVDDSQLPKDRFSAERLKGVDSTLKIQPAKLEDSAVYLCASSLVNIQETQYFGPGTRLLVL.

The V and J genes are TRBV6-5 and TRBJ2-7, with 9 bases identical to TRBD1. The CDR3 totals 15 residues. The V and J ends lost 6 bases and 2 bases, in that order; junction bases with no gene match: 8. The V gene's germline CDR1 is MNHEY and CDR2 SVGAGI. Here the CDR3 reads CASRDRGGGTYEQYF. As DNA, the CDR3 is TGTGCCAGCAGGGACAGGGGCGGGGGCACCTACGAGCAGTACTTC.

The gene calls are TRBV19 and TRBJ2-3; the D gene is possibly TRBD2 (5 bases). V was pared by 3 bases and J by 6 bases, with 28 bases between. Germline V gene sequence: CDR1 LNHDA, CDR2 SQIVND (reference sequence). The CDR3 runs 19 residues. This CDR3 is CASSMWRKAIDPRRDTQYF. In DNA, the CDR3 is TGTGCCAGTAGTATGTGGAGGAAAGCCATCGACCCACGACGGGATACGCAGTATTTT. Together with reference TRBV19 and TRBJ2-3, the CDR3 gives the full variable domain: DGGITQSPKYLFRKEGQNVTLSCEQNLNHDAMYWYRQDPGQGLRLIYYSQIVNDFQKGDIAEGYSVSREKKESFPLTVTSAQKNPTAFYLCASSMWRKAIDPRRDTQYFGPGTRLTVL.

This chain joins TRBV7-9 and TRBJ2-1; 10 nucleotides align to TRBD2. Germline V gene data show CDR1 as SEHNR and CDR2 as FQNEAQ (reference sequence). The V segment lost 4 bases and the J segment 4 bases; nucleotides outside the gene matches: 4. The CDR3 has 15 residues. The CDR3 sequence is CASSSTSGPYNEQFF. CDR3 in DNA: TGTGCCAGCAGCTCGACTAGCGGGCCATACAATGAGCAGTTCTTC.

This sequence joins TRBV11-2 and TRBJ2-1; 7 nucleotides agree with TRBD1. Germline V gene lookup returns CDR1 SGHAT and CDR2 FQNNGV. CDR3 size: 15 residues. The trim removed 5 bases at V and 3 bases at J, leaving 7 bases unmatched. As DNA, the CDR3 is TGTGCCAGCAGCCCCCAAGGGACAGTCTACAATGAGCAGTTCTTC. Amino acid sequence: CASSPQGTVYNEQFF. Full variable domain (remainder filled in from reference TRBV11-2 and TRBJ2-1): EAGVAQSPRYKIIEKRQSVAFWCNPISGHATLYWYQQILGQGPKLLIQFQNNGVVDDSQLPKDRFSAERLKGVDSTLKIQPAKLEDSAVYLCASSPQGTVYNEQFFGPGTRLTVL.

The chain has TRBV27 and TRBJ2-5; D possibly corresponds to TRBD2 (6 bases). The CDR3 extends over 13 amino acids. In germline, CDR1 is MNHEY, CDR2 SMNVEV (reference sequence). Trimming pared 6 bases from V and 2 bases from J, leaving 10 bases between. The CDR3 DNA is TGTGCCAGCAGGCGCGGGACTCAAGAGACCCAGTACTTC. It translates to CASRRGTQETQYF.

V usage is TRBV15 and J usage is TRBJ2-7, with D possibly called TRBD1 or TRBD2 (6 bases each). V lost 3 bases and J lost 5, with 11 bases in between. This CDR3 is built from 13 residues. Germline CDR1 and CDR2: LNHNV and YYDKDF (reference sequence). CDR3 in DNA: TGTGCCACCAGCAGTACAGGGAGGCACGAGCAGTACTTC. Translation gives CATSSTGRHEQYF.